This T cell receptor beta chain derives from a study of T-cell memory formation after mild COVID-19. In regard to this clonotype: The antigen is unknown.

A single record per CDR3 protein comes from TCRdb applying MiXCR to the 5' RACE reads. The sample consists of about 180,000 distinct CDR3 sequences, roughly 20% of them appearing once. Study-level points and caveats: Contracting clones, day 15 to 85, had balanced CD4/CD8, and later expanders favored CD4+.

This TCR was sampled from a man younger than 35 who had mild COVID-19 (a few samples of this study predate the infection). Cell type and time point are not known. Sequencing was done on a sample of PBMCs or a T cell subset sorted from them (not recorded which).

The CDR3 DNA reads as TGCGCCAGCAGCCCGCCAGGAAGGGGGCTGAACACTGAAGCTTTCTTT. This encodes CASSPPGRGLNTEAFF. V and J are TRBV5-1 and TRBJ1-1; TRBD1 agrees at 7 bases. The ends lost 4 bases at V and 0 bases at J; junction bases unmatched: 9. CDR3 length: 16 residues. CDR1 and CDR2 (germline): SGHRS, YFSETQ. The whole variable domain, filled in from reference TRBV5-1 and TRBJ1-1, reads KAGVTQTPRYLIKTRGQQVTLSCSPISGHRSVSWYQQTPGQGLQFLFEYFSETQRNKGNFPGRFSGRQFSNSRSEMNVSTLELGDSALYLCASSPPGRGLNTEAFFGQGTRLTVV.